This T cell receptor beta chain appears in the sequencing data of a study of cytomegalovirus exposure and HLA in healthy donors. General study points: An analysis done earlier found most TCR beta V segments productive about 90% or about 30% of the time. Researchers had no immune exposure information except CMV serostatus available.

Vbeta (60) and Jbeta (13) primers were used in the PCR. This table comes from immunoSEQ multiplex PCR, and its TCRdb copy is limited to in-frame clones, with some not included. The table has about 200,000 clones, about 85% seen once. With 4 bases clipped from V and 7 bases from J, the junction kept 10 bases outside the gene matches. Germline values: CDR1 SGHRS, CDR2 YFSETQ. This CDR3 comprises 15 residues. As to this clone: Its specificity is unknown.

The sample consisted of PBMCs. This chain joins TRBV5-1 and TRBJ2-7, with 11 bases identical to TRBD1. The sequence derives from a woman between 45 and 65 years old in good health and CMV-seronegative. CDR3 sequence reads: CASSPTGQGAHEQYF. As DNA, the CDR3 is TGCGCCAGCAGCCCCACCGGACAGGGGGCGCATGAGCAGTACTTC.